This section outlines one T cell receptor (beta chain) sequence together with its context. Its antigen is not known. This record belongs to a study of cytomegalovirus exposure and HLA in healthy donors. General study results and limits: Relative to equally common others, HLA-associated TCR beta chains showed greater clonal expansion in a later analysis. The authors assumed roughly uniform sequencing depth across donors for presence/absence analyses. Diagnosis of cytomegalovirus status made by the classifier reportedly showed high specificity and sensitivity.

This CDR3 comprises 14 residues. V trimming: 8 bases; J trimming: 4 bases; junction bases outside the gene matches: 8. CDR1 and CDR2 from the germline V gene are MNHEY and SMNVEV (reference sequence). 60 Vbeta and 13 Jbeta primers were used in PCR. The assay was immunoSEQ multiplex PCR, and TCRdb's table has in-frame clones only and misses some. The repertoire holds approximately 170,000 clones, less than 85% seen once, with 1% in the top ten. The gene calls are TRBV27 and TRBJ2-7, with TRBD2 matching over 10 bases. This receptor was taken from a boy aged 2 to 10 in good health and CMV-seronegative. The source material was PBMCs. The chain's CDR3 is CASAPGLAPYEQYF. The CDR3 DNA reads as TGTGCCAGCGCCCCGGGACTAGCGCCTTACGAGCAGTACTTC.